This TCR beta chain came from a study of chemoradiotherapy in HPV16-positive cancers. The CDR3 covers 17 residues. The germline gives CDR1 SQVTM, CDR2 ANQGSEA. With 4 bases removed from V and 6 bases from J, the gap between germline ends came to 26 bases. Only in-frame clones appear in the TCRdb table, and some are missing; sequencing was by immunoSEQ multiplex PCR. The repertoire consists of about 8,000 clones, with roughly 79% occurring once and the leading ten covering 6% to 8%. The gene calls are TRBV29-1 and TRBJ2-3, with a possible D match to TRBD2 (6 bases). This TCR derives from a human donor with HPV-associated anogenital cancer. Sample collection occurred from a patient who underwent chemoradiotherapy. The CDR3 DNA reads TGCAGCGTTGGTTCGTGGAGGTCCACTAGCCTTCGGGATACGCAGTATTTT. Amino acid sequence: CSVGSWRSTSLRDTQYF.